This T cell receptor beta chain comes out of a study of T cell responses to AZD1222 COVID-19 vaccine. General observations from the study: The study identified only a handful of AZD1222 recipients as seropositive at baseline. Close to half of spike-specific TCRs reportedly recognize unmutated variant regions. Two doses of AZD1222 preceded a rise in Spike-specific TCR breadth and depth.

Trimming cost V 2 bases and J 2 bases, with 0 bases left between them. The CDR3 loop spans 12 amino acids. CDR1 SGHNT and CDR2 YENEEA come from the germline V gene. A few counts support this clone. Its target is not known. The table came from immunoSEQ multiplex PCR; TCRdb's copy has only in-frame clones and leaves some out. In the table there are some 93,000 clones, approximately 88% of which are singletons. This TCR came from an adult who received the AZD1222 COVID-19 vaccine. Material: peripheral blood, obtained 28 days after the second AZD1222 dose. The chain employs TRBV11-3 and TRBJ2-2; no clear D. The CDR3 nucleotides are TGTGCCAGCAGCTTAAACACCGGGGAGCTGTTTTTT. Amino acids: CASSLNTGELFF.